The 9 T cell receptor beta chains presented below share a single source sample, sequenced in a study of blood T cell repertoires in COVID-19 (dated by TCRdb to about 2020). Libraries came from the immunoSEQ multiplex PCR assay. In TCRdb, the immuneACCESS table is reduced to in-frame sequences with V and J assigned. These tables do not hold every clone; where another copy was compared, an unresolved V gene accounts for under half, and the others remain unexplained. For this sample the table gives about 94,000 clones, of which just over 85% were detected only once. Roughly 13% of the sample rests with the top ten. The specimen sequenced was peripheral blood. The receptors shown here come from a woman in her fifties or sixties in a cohort sampled during active or convalescent COVID-19.

The chain uses TRBV5-1 and TRBJ2-4; a weak D match, TRBD2 (7 bases). This CDR3 region has 13 residues. Germline CDR1 SGHRS, CDR2 YFSETQ. V was shortened by 4 bases and J by 8 bases, with 13 bases between the two germline ends. The CDR3 region is CASSPGGTDIQYF. CDR3 nucleotides: TGCGCCAGCAGCCCGGGGGGCACGGACATTCAGTACTTC.

The chain employs TRBV19 and TRBJ1-1; 7 bases match TRBD1. The V gene end was trimmed by 5 bases and the J gene end by 5 bases; junction bases not matched to a gene: 8. CDR3 size: 14 residues. Germline values: CDR1 LNHDA, CDR2 SQIVND (reference sequence). The CDR3 DNA follows: TGTGCCAGTAGTCCGCGGGACAGTGTAACTGAAGCTTTCTTT. As protein: CASSPRDSVTEAFF.

The chain recombines TRBV19 with TRBJ1-1, with TRBD1 as a possible D gene (5 bases). The V gene lost 3 bases and the J gene lost 2 bases, with 16 bases spanning the gap. The CDR3 totals 16 residues. The germline gives CDR1 LNHDA, CDR2 SQIVND (reference sequence). This CDR3 is CASSMPWEGYNTEAFF. CDR3 DNA: TGTGCCAGTAGTATGCCATGGGAGGGGTACAACACTGAAGCTTTCTTT.

The CDR3 is CASGRGGSHEKLFF. CDR3 DNA sequence: TGTGCCAGCGGAAGGGGGGGGAGCCATGAAAAACTGTTTTTT. The chain employs TRBV25-1 and TRBJ1-4; maybe TRBD1 (6 bases). The germline V gene has CDR1 MGHDK and CDR2 SYGVNS. V was clipped by 8 bases and J by 6 bases, with 16 bases between them. The CDR3 is made up of 14 amino acids.

V and J are TRBV15 and TRBJ1-5; D may be TRBD1 (6 bases). CDR1 is LNHNV and CDR2 is YYDKDF in the germline V gene (reference sequence). There are 13 residues in the CDR3. V was cut by 6 bases and J by 4 bases, with 10 bases left in between. The CDR3 spells CATSPGANQPQHF. The CDR3 region has the DNA TGTGCCACCAGTCCAGGGGCGAATCAGCCCCAGCATTTT.

The CDR3 reads CASSSGQVGYEQYF. The CDR3 DNA follows: TGTGCCAGCAGCTCCGGACAAGTCGGCTACGAGCAGTACTTC. The gene calls are TRBV6-6 and TRBJ2-7, with D possibly being TRBD1 (5 bases). Germline loops: CDR1 MNHNY, CDR2 SVGAGI (reference sequence). V lost 6 bases to trimming and J lost 3 bases, with 15 bases between them. This CDR3 is 14 amino acids long.

The V gene is TRBV2, the J gene TRBJ1-6, with no clear D. CDR3 length: 13 residues. CDR1 is SNHLY and CDR2 is FYNNEI in the germline V gene. V gave up 6 bases and J gave up 9 bases, with 12 bases separating them. In DNA, the CDR3 is TGTGCCAGCAGCAACATGGAGGGTTCACCCCTCCACTTT. Amino acid sequence: CASSNMEGSPLHF.

The chain joins TRBV7-9 to TRBJ2-2; D gene ambiguous. The length of the CDR3 is 15 residues. From germline, CDR1 is SEHNR and CDR2 FQNEAQ (reference sequence). V was pared by 5 bases and J by 2 bases, with 12 bases between. CDR3 DNA: TGTGCCAGCAGCCCCATCTTGGCCAACACCGGGGAGCTGTTTTTT. It is translated as CASSPILANTGELFF. Using reference TRBV7-9 and TRBJ2-2 for the parts outside the CDR3, the full variable domain is DTGVSQNPRHKITKRGQNVTFRCDPISEHNRLYWYRQTLGQGPEFLTYFQNEAQLEKSRLLSDRFSAERPKGSFSTLEIQRTEQGDSAMYLCASSPILANTGELFFGEGSRLTVL.

This sequence joins TRBV12-3 or TRBV12-4 and TRBJ1-1, with 9 bases fitting TRBD1. J lost 2 bases, V lost 6 bases, and 1 base had no gene match. This CDR3 is built from 13 residues. CDR3 nucleotide sequence: TGTGCCAGCAGGGGACAGGGTAACACTGAAGCTTTCTTT. Amino acids: CASRGQGNTEAFF.